This T cell receptor beta chain appears in the sequencing data of a study of shared clonotypes between healthy human individuals. Libraries were prepared by immunoSEQ multiplex PCR; TCRdb keeps only in-frame clonotypes and omits some of them. The table has some 980,000 clones, 76% seen once. Sequencing input: memory CD4+ T cells sorted from blood. Subset reported: CD45RA-negative fraction. The TCR was taken from a man aged 18 to 30 in good health.

In nucleotides, the CDR3 is TGTGCCTGGGCAACTCTTAATAGCAATCAGCCCCAGCATTTT. Its translation: CAWATLNSNQPQHF. J is TRBJ1-5 and V is TRBV30; D remains unclear. Germline loops: CDR1 GTSNPN, CDR2 SVGIG (reference sequence). V lost 5 bases and J lost 0, with 11 bases in between. The CDR3 is 14 amino acids.